The 23 T cell receptor beta chains reported below all come from one sample, sequenced in a study of CD8+ T cells in alopecia areata. Treatment here: oral pan-JAK inhibitor, 5-10 mg twice daily. cDNA reverse transcribed from extracted RNA served as the sequencing template. Sequencing used immunoSEQ multiplex PCR; TCRdb keeps in-frame clones, though not all of them. The repertoire has 250,000 to 350,000 clones, approximately 60% of them found once; the top ten carry 0.75% to 0.95%. The specimen was CD4+ T cells sorted from blood, collected at roughly week 53, from a patient treated with tofacitinib. These receptors came from a human donor with alopecia areata.

This clone was seen more than once but under ten times. The chain has TRBV15 and TRBJ1-1; D may be TRBD1 (5 bases). CDR3 length equals 14 residues. Germline lookup yields CDR1 LNHNV and CDR2 YYDKDF (reference sequence). V dropped 0 bases and J dropped 5 bases, with 10 bases sitting between them. The CDR3 is CATSREVRQTEAFF. In DNA, the CDR3 is TGTGCCACCAGCAGAGAAGTGAGACAGACTGAAGCTTTCTTT. The variable domain in full, completed from reference TRBV15 and TRBJ1-1, reads DAMVIQNPRYQVTQFGKPVTLSCSQTLNHNVMYWYQQKSSQAPKLLFHYYDKDFNNEADTPDNFQSRRPNTSFCFLDIRSPGLGDTAMYLCATSREVRQTEAFFGQGTRLTVV.

This clone has just a few counts. The CDR3 nucleotides read TGTGCCAGCAGCCTACCGGGACAGGGGAACACTGAAGCTTTCTTT. Amino acid sequence: CASSLPGQGNTEAFF. The chain uses TRBV4-2 and TRBJ1-1; 9 positions agree with TRBD1. This CDR3 contains 15 residues. The V and J ends lost 4 bases and 1 base, in that order; junction bases with no gene match: 4. Germline assignment: CDR1 LGHNA and CDR2 YNFKEQ.

The rearrangement links TRBV7-2 to TRBJ1-5, with 8 bases identical to TRBD1. The CDR3 extends over 14 amino acids. Germline V gives CDR1 SGHTA, CDR2 FQGNSA. V lost 3 bases to trimming and J lost 5 bases; unmatched junction nucleotides: 3. The CDR3 spells CASSLQGADQPQHF. The CDR3 nucleotides read TGTGCCAGCAGCTTGCAGGGGGCAGATCAGCCCCAGCATTTT.

V usage is TRBV14 and J usage is TRBJ2-1, with 9 positions matching TRBD2. The V gene end was trimmed by 4 bases and the J gene end by 9 bases; junction bases not matched to a gene: 10. CDR1 and CDR2 (germline): SGHDN, FVKESK. The CDR3 loop spans 15 amino acids. In DNA, the CDR3 is TGTGCCAGCAGCCCAACTAGCGGGTGGGCGGGTGAGCAGTTCTTC. This codes for CASSPTSGWAGEQFF.

CDR3 bases: TGTGCCAGCAGGAGCACAGGGAGAGGACTTACCGTTAACTATGGCTACACCTTC. It encodes CASRSTGRGLTVNYGYTF. V usage is TRBV27 and J usage is TRBJ1-2; D is perhaps TRBD1 (6 bases). CDR3 size: 18 residues. Looked up from germline, CDR1 is MNHEY and CDR2 is SMNVEV (reference sequence). V lost 6 bases to trimming and J lost 1 base, with 24 bases between them.

The CDR3 region is CASSPGGTGLGEQYF. CDR3 nucleotide sequence: TGTGCCAGCAGCCCAGGAGGGACAGGGTTGGGCGAGCAGTACTTC. V gene TRBV7-2 combines with J gene TRBJ2-7, with 9 bases fitting TRBD1. Germline loops: CDR1 SGHTA, CDR2 FQGNSA. V dropped 5 bases and J dropped 6; count of bases not matched to a gene: 11. This CDR3 region has 15 residues. Full variable domain (missing parts from reference TRBV7-2 and TRBJ2-7): GAGVSQSPSNKVTEKGKDVELRCDPISGHTALYWYRQSLGQGLEFLIYFQGNSAPDKSGLPSDRFSAERTGGSVSTLTIQRTQQEDSAVYLCASSPGGTGLGEQYFGPGTRLTVT.

The chain recombines TRBV7-2 with TRBJ1-5; tentatively, D is TRBD1 (5 bases). The CDR3 is 13 amino acids. The V and J ends lost 5 bases and 3 bases respectively, with 8 bases between them. CDR1 and CDR2 from the germline V gene are SGHTA and FQGNSA. This CDR3 reads CASSQTVNQPQHF. The CDR3 DNA follows: TGTGCCAGCAGCCAGACAGTCAATCAGCCCCAGCATTTT.

The chain couples TRBV18 to TRBJ2-5; 8 nucleotides align to TRBD2. J gave up 3 bases and V 3 bases, and 3 bases lay outside the gene matches. This CDR3 spans 14 amino acids. The germline gives CDR1 KGHSH, CDR2 LQKENI. The CDR3: CASSPTSGEETQYF. DNA for the CDR3: TGTGCCAGCTCACCTACTAGCGGCGAAGAGACCCAGTACTTC.

This clone was seen a few times. V gene TRBV5-1 combines with J gene TRBJ2-1; 10 bases agree with TRBD2. The CDR3 extends over 13 amino acids. CDR1 SGHRS and CDR2 YFSETQ come from the germline V gene. Trimming removed 6 bases from V and 6 bases from J; junction bases left unmatched: 3. The CDR3 DNA reads TGCGCCAGCACTTGGACTAGCGGCAATGAGCAGTTCTTC. Amino acids: CASTWTSGNEQFF.

The chain joins TRBV30 to TRBJ2-2, with 7 bases aligning to TRBD1. Germline V CDR1 and CDR2: GTSNPN, SVGIG (reference sequence). Trimming took 5 bases from V and 3 from J; bases not matched to a gene: 6. This CDR3 spans 14 amino acids. The CDR3 nucleotides read TGTGCCTGGGAAGGGGACAGATACACCGGGGAGCTGTTTTTT. Protein: CAWEGDRYTGELFF. The full variable domain, its missing parts supplied by reference TRBV30 and TRBJ2-2, is SQTIHQWPATLVQPVGSPLSLECTVEGTSNPNLYWYRQAAGRGLQLLFYSVGIGQISSEVPQNLSASRPQDRQFILSSKKLLLSDSGFYLCAWEGDRYTGELFFGEGSRLTVL.

The chain is built from TRBV29-1 and TRBJ1-5; D is undetermined. Germline assignment: CDR1 SQVTM and CDR2 ANQGSEA. Trimming took off 5 bases at V and 0 bases at J, with 11 bases between the two ends. This CDR3 has 14 amino acids. The chain's CDR3 is CSVIVSNSNQPQHF. CDR3 bases: TGCAGCGTTATAGTTAGTAATAGCAATCAGCCCCAGCATTTT.

This clone appeared a few times. The V call is TRBV10-3, the J call TRBJ2-1; D gene unclear. The V gene lost 0 bases and the J gene lost 1 base, with 4 bases spanning the gap. Germline V CDR1 and CDR2: ENHRY, SYGVKD. This CDR3 is 14 amino acids long. The CDR3 nucleotides read TGTGCCATCAGTGAGTCAGGTTCCTACAATGAGCAGTTCTTC. It translates to CAISESGSYNEQFF.

The chain recombines TRBV7-9 with TRBJ2-6, with no clear D. The CDR3 runs to 17 residues. CDR1 and CDR2 from the germline V gene are SEHNR and FQNEAQ (reference sequence). V lost 0 bases to trimming and J lost 0 bases, with 9 bases between them. The CDR3 DNA sequence: TGTGCCAGCAGCTTAGCGTTCCAGCCCTCTGGGGCCAACGTCCTGACTTTC. It encodes CASSLAFQPSGANVLTF.

This sequence joins TRBV5-6 and TRBJ2-3; D perhaps matches TRBD2 (5 bases). The V and J ends lost 4 bases and 4 bases respectively, with 13 bases between them. The CDR3 consists of 14 residues. Germline CDR1 and CDR2: SGHDT and YYEEEE. CDR3 amino acids: CASSQRGRPDTQYF. The CDR3 DNA sequence: TGTGCCAGCAGCCAAAGAGGGCGTCCAGATACGCAGTATTTT.

This chain links TRBV25-1 with TRBJ2-5; D remains ambiguous. Trimming left V 3 bases short and J 5 bases short, with 19 bases between. The CDR3 is 16 residues long. Germline V gene data show CDR1 as MGHDK and CDR2 as SYGVNS. This CDR3 reads CASSDRAARLMETQYF. Written as DNA, the CDR3 is TGTGCCAGCAGTGACCGGGCCGCTAGGTTGATGGAGACCCAGTACTTC.

This chain connects TRBV18 to TRBJ2-3; D is unclear. Trimming left V 6 bases short and J 0 bases short, with 10 bases between. The germline CDR1 and CDR2 sequences are KGHSH and LQKENI. This CDR3 spans 14 amino acids. For the CDR3, the DNA is TGTGCCAGCTCCCGAGACTCTAGCACAGATACGCAGTATTTT. It yields the protein CASSRDSSTDTQYF.

This clone was counted between two and nine times. The chain uses TRBV10-1 and TRBJ2-7; 7 nucleotides align to TRBD1. The germline V gene has CDR1 WNHNN and CDR2 SYGVQD (reference sequence). The CDR3 sequence is 14 residues long. J gave up 4 bases and V 4 bases, and 7 bases lay outside the gene matches. The CDR3 loop reads CASSAGTDLYEQYF. The CDR3 coding sequence is TGCGCCAGCAGTGCCGGGACAGACTTATACGAGCAGTACTTC.

This clone is a singleton in its sample. The V and J genes are TRBV6-5 and TRBJ2-5; 14 bases agree with TRBD2. J lost 10 bases, V lost 11 bases, and 6 bases had no gene match. CDR3 length: 12 residues. The germline V gene has CDR1 MNHEY and CDR2 SVGAGI. The CDR3 protein is CAGRTSGGIQYF. CDR3 DNA: TGTGCCGGAAGGACTAGCGGGGGGATCCAGTACTTC.

The rearrangement uses TRBV27 and TRBJ2-7; 7 nucleotides align to TRBD2. The germline V gene has CDR1 MNHEY and CDR2 SMNVEV (reference sequence). V dropped 3 bases and J dropped 12; count of bases not matched to a gene: 8. This CDR3 contains 12 residues. CDR3 protein: CASSLLGGFRYF. The CDR3 DNA reads TGTGCCAGCAGTTTGTTGGGGGGGTTTCGGTACTTC.

The chain carries TRBV6-6 and TRBJ1-1; 8 bases align to TRBD1. CDR3 length: 14 residues. Trimming took 8 bases from V and 0 from J; bases not matched to a gene: 5. Germline V CDR1 and CDR2: MNHNY, SVGAGI (reference sequence). The CDR3 loop reads CASGQGLLNTEAFF. The CDR3, as DNA: TGTGCCAGCGGACAGGGCTTGTTGAACACTGAAGCTTTCTTT.

The V gene is TRBV9, the J gene TRBJ2-2; 7 nucleotides agree with TRBD1. Germline V gene data show CDR1 as SGDLS and CDR2 as YYNGEE. This CDR3 has 16 amino acids. Germline trimming cut 3 bases from V and 3 bases from J; bases unmatched to any gene: 8. In DNA form, the CDR3 reads TGTGCCAGCAGCGCCGGCTGGGACAGCCACACCGGGGAGCTGTTTTTT. This encodes CASSAGWDSHTGELFF.

This clone was observed once. The rearrangement joins TRBV5-1 to TRBJ2-5; maybe TRBD2 (6 bases). V lost 2 bases and J lost 4, with 12 bases in between. Germline-derived CDR1 and CDR2 are SGHRS and YFSETQ. This CDR3 is built from 14 residues. CDR3 sequence reads: CASSLGGSGETQYF. DNA of the CDR3: TGCGCCAGCAGCTTAGGAGGGTCGGGAGAGACCCAGTACTTC.

The chain carries TRBV2 and TRBJ1-1; 7 nucleotides align to TRBD1. Looked up from germline, CDR1 is SNHLY and CDR2 is FYNNEI. The CDR3 length is 15 residues. J lost 1 base, V lost 6 bases, and 8 bases had no gene match. The CDR3 coding sequence is TGTGCCAGCAGGGGTTTCCGGGACAGGAACACTGAAGCTTTCTTT. This encodes CASRGFRDRNTEAFF. Filled out from reference TRBV2 and TRBJ1-1, the complete variable domain reads EPEVTQTPSHQVTQMGQEVILRCVPISNHLYFYWYRQILGQKVEFLVSFYNNEISEKSEIFDDQFSVERPDGSNFTLKIRSTKLEDSAMYFCASRGFRDRNTEAFFGQGTRLTVV.